This T cell receptor beta chain originates from a study of cytomegalovirus exposure and HLA in healthy donors. CDR1 SEHNR and CDR2 FQNEAQ come from the germline V gene (reference sequence). The CDR3 is 12 amino acids. With 60 Vbeta and 13 Jbeta primers, the PCR was carried out. The table came from immunoSEQ multiplex PCR; TCRdb's copy has only in-frame clones and leaves some out. This table holds approximately 79,000 clones, 78% found once. General study points: V- and J-gene trimming of TCR beta was linked (in a later analysis) to a missense DCLRE1C variant.

Remarks on this clone: Its antigen remains unidentified. At one of its ends the junction is not consistent with the germline gene, which may arise from a read error.

This receptor was obtained from a male donor in good health and CMV-seropositive. The sample consisted of PBMCs. The chain has TRBV7-9 and TRBJ1-5; tentatively, D is TRBD1 (5 bases). The CDR3 loop is CSSSLDSTPQHF. The DNA for the CDR3 is TGTTCCAGCAGCTTAGACAGTACGCCCCAGCATTTT. The whole variable domain, remainder taken from reference TRBV7-9 and TRBJ1-5, is DTGVSQNPRHKITKRGQNVTFRCDPISEHNRLYWYRQTLGQGPEFLTYFQNEAQLEKSRLLSDRFSAERPKGSFSTLEIQRTEQGDSAMYLCSSSLDSTPQHFGDGTRLSIL.